These 15 T cell receptor beta chains originate from one sample sequenced in a study of regulatory T cells in long-lasting Graves disease. According to the study, TCR beta libraries were built with iRepertoire HTBI primers and CDR3-region Arm-PCR. Each CDR3 protein gets one entry after TCRdb re-called the multiplex PCR reads with MiXCR. Found here are approximately 480,000 distinct CDR3 sequences, about a sixth of them singletons; the top ten hold more than 10%. As to time point: newly diagnosed GD, antithyroid drugs for less than 3 months. PBMC-derived RNA was used for the TCR library. The same data also went into a second study, on T cells in Graves' hyperthyroidism and ophthalmopathy.

Sequenced material: peripheral blood mononuclear cells (PBMCs), taken at new diagnosis, from a patient treated with antithyroid drugs. The receptor source for this set is a man in his forties with Graves disease.

This clonotype turned up a few times. This chain links TRBV30 with TRBJ2-1; weak D call: TRBD2 (6 bases). This CDR3 is 14 amino acids long. Germline assignment: CDR1 GTSNPN and CDR2 SVGIG (reference sequence). V lost 4 bases to trimming and J lost 12 bases, with 22 bases between them. CDR3 amino acids: CAWKRAGAGRGQFF. The CDR3 nucleotides read TGTGCCTGGAAGAGGGCAGGTGCGGGGCGGGGGCAGTTCTTC.

This clonotype was observed a handful of times. The chain combines TRBV12-3 or TRBV12-4 with TRBJ2-6, with a possible D match to TRBD1 (7 bases). The CDR3 length is 17 residues. Trimming pared 1 base from V and 0 bases from J, leaving 10 bases between. The CDR3 DNA reads TGTGCCAGCAGTTTAGGCAGGGGGGTCTCTGGGGCCAACGTCCTGACTTTC. Translation: CASSLGRGVSGANVLTF.

The V and J genes are TRBV29-1 and TRBJ2-7; no reliable D call. Germline V gives CDR1 SQVTM, CDR2 ANQGSEA. The CDR3 runs to 11 residues. Deletions cut 5 bases from V and 8 bases from J, with 13 bases between. As DNA, the CDR3 is TGCAGCGTTCAGGACCCTTCGAAGCAGTACTTC. Translated: CSVQDPSKQYF.

This chain uses TRBV29-1 with TRBJ2-5; no definite D call. V was shortened by 4 bases and J by 5 bases, with 8 bases between the two germline ends. This CDR3 is built from 11 residues. Germline V gene sequence: CDR1 SQVTM, CDR2 ANQGSEA. The CDR3 DNA is TGCAGCGTTGTAGCCGGTGAGACCCAGTACTTC. The encoded protein is CSVVAGETQYF.

This clonotype was counted at least ten times. The rearrangement uses TRBV5-1 and TRBJ2-2; possible D gene TRBD2, 6 bases. The CDR3 spans 15 residues. CDR1 and CDR2 (germline): SGHRS, YFSETQ. The ends were cut back, 0 bases at V and 7 bases at J, with 13 bases in the middle. The CDR3 is CASSLVRGIGGELFF. The CDR3 DNA reads TGCGCCAGCAGCTTGGTTCGCGGGATTGGCGGGGAGCTGTTTTTT. Full variable domain (remainder filled in from reference TRBV5-1 and TRBJ2-2): KAGVTQTPRYLIKTRGQQVTLSCSPISGHRSVSWYQQTPGQGLQFLFEYFSETQRNKGNFPGRFSGRQFSNSRSEMNVSTLELGDSALYLCASSLVRGIGGELFFGEGSRLTVL.

At least ten counts were recorded for this clonotype. This rearrangement joins TRBV28 to TRBJ2-3; D is ambiguous. The J call may be incorrect, as the DNA end agrees better with TRBJ2-7. Looked up from germline, CDR1 is MDHEN and CDR2 is SYDVKM. The CDR3 extends over 15 amino acids. The CDR3 sequence: CASSLPTGSTYEQYF. CDR3 bases: TGTGCCAGCAGTTTGCCAACCGGGTCGACCTACGAGCAGTACTTC.

This clonotype was recorded at least ten times. The rearrangement uses TRBV5-8 and TRBJ2-7; 7 bases are shared with TRBD1. CDR1 and CDR2 (germline): SGHTS, YDEGEE. V was pared by 2 bases and J by 3 bases, with 8 bases of the junction left unmatched. The CDR3 spans 15 residues. In DNA form, the CDR3 reads TGTGCCAGCAGCTTCCCGACAGGGACAAACTACGAGCAGTACTTC. Protein: CASSFPTGTNYEQYF.

About this clonotype: One end of the junction does not line up with germline, which may come from a read error. The chain uses TRBV3-1 and TRBJ2-3; TRBD2 matches 7 bases. Germline loops: CDR1 LGHDT, CDR2 YNNKEL (reference sequence). The CDR3 is 15 amino acids. The CDR3 DNA reads TGTGCCAACAGCCACAGGACTAGTGGGGCCGATACGCAGTATTTT. Residues: CANSHRTSGADTQYF.

This clonotype was picked up a small number of times. The J gene is TRBJ2-6, the V gene TRBV6-1; D gene uncertain. The CDR3 consists of 15 residues. The germline gives CDR1 MNHNS, CDR2 SASEGT. Trimming removed 2 bases from V and 4 bases from J, with 9 bases in between. The CDR3 sequence is CASSEQFSGANVLTF. The DNA of the CDR3 is TGTGCCAGCAGTGAACAGTTCTCCGGGGCCAACGTCCTGACTTTC.

This clonotype was seen at least ten times. The rearrangement joins TRBV12-3 or TRBV12-4 to TRBJ1-6; D gene uncertain. The CDR3 consists of 15 residues. Trimming removed 5 bases from V and 1 base from J, with 9 bases in between. CDR3 amino acids: CASSKYISYNSPLHF. The CDR3 region has the DNA TGTGCCAGCAGTAAATACATATCCTATAATTCACCCCTCCACTTT.

This sequence joins TRBV24-1 and TRBJ2-7; the D gene is possibly TRBD2 (6 bases). This CDR3 has 15 residues. Germline-derived CDR1 and CDR2 are KGHDR and SFDVKD. Trimming took off 0 bases at V and 6 bases at J, with 14 bases between the two ends. The CDR3 here is CATSDLVSGACEQYF. The CDR3 DNA reads as TGTGCCACCAGTGATTTGGTTAGCGGAGCCTGCGAGCAGTACTTC.

This clonotype was counted many times. V is TRBV14 and J is TRBJ2-5; unclear D gene. In germline, CDR1 is SGHDN, CDR2 FVKESK. V shed 1 base and J shed 2 bases, with 8 bases lying between them. The CDR3 sequence is 14 residues long. The CDR3 region is CASSQATFQETQYF. For the CDR3, the DNA is TGTGCCAGCAGCCAAGCGACTTTTCAAGAGACCCAGTACTTC.

The V call is TRBV6-5, the J call TRBJ2-3; D tentatively reads TRBD1 or TRBD2 (5 bases each). V was shortened by 1 base and J by 4 bases, with 9 bases between the two germline ends. CDR3 length equals 14 residues. CDR1 and CDR2 from the germline V gene are MNHEY and SVGAGI. The CDR3, as DNA: TGTGCCAGCAGTTACTTGGGGACGGCAGATACGCAGTATTTT. It translates to CASSYLGTADTQYF.

This clonotype has a count of ten or more. This CDR3 is CASSSTLNSPLHF. The CDR3 coding sequence is TGTGCCAGCAGTTCAACCTTGAATTCACCCCTCCACTTT. The chain uses TRBV27 and TRBJ1-6; D gene uncertain. The CDR3 runs to 13 residues. V was trimmed by 4 bases and J by 7 bases, leaving 8 bases between them. Germline values: CDR1 MNHEY, CDR2 SMNVEV (reference sequence).

This clonotype was seen repeatedly, ten times or more. The V gene is TRBV28, the J gene TRBJ2-7; D ambiguous. Germline CDR1 and CDR2: MDHEN and SYDVKM. The ends were cut back, 8 bases at V and 5 bases at J, with 16 bases in the middle. The CDR3 has 13 amino acids. The chain's CDR3 is CASLRLPFDEQYF. The CDR3 DNA reads TGTGCCAGCTTGCGACTTCCGTTCGACGAGCAGTACTTC.